This T cell receptor beta chain was profiled in a study of blood T cell repertoires in COVID-19 (dated by TCRdb to 2018 to 2020). Describing the broader study: Samples covering the acute and convalescent phases of COVID-19 were provided by collaborators in the United States, Italy and Spain. The repertoires were released in a freely available public database intended as a resource for research on the immune response to SARS-CoV-2. HLA class I and class II types, where available, came from metadata supplied by the sample provider rather than from assay-based typing. The samples were drawn from two sources: the first 160 participants of the ongoing ImmuneRACE study, and 1,254 subjects contributed by 6 global collaborators. The sample metadata nearly always contained a de-identified subject ID, COVID-19 status, age in years and sex. Deeply sampled blood TCRbeta repertoires from subjects exposed to, actively infected with, or recovered from COVID-19 were included in the dataset. The material from the prospective study consisted of cDNA or gDNA derived from T cells, B-cell-depleted T cells, or PBMCs.

TCRbeta CDR3 regions were amplified from genomic DNA by means of the immunoSEQ Assay, a bias-controlled multiplex PCR. The source study handled its data this way. Within the assay, amplification of reference gene primers was used to estimate how many nucleated cells each sample contained. Sequence reads were collapsed and filtered to measure the absolute abundance of every unique TCRbeta CDR3 rearrangement. For each sample, productive Simpson clonality was calculated by taking the square root of Simpson's diversity index across productive rearrangements. Imported from immuneACCESS, the table was reduced by TCRdb to in-frame sequences with V and J called. These copies leave out some clones; in studies compared against another copy, an unresolved V gene accounts for under half, and the cause of the remainder is not known. V and J calls and clone size are copied from that table; D and trimming were computed from the DNA. Present in this sample are roughly 250,000 clones, 82% of which were seen just once. The biggest ten clones account for more than 4.5% of the sample.

The trim is 5 bases for V and 3 bases for J, with a gap of 10 bases between the germline ends. The germline V gene encodes CDR1 WSHSY and CDR2 SAAADI. From the cysteine up to the phenylalanine, the CDR3 has a length of 13 residues. Left in the record is the CDR3 DNA by itself, 39 bases read in frame from the first base. The investigation overall reported the following: The amount of clinical and demographic metadata varied by source and participant and was provided uncurated.

As to this clone: This receptor's antigen is unknown. No much larger clonotype is one base removed from it; base qualities were not supplied.

Collaborating institutions collected whole blood in K2EDTA tubes following their own protocols. For TCRbeta analysis, collaborators shipped samples in one of three forms: frozen whole blood, isolated PBMCs, or DNA extracted from either of those sample types. The material sequenced was peripheral blood. This clonotype originated in a woman older than 75 with active or convalescent COVID-19. This sequence uses TRBV10-2 and TRBJ1-2, with the D gene not clear enough to name. The CDR3 sequence is CASSPTLDYGYTF. The nucleotide sequence reads as follows: TGCGCCAGCAGTCCGACACTGGACTATGGCTACACCTTC.